The source of this T cell receptor beta chain is a study of cytomegalovirus exposure and HLA in healthy donors. Study information: Out of 398 genotyped donors, about 81% belonged to the Caucasian-associated ancestry cluster.

Study results and caveats: By a later analysis, the bulk of CMV-associated TCR beta chains appeared HLA-restricted. Researchers reported in a later analysis that a missense DCLRE1C variant was tied to TCR beta V- and J-gene trimming.

13 Jbeta primers and 60 Vbeta primers were used for the PCR. Repertoires were generated with immunoSEQ multiplex PCR, while TCRdb's copy carries only in-frame clones and drops some. The sample has over 80,000 clones; 55% to 75% are singletons. Concerning this clone: As yet, its antigen is unknown.

V gave up 5 bases and J gave up 3 bases; unmatched junction bases: 4. The CDR3 contains 13 residues. Germline CDR1 and CDR2: MNHEY and SVGAGI. The source of this sequence is a woman between 18 and 29 years old in good health and CMV-seropositive. The J gene is TRBJ2-7, the V gene TRBV6-5; 7 nucleotides match TRBD1. Sequencing was carried out using PBMCs. CDR3 nucleotides: TGTGCCAGCAGTCCCGGACAGGTCTACGAGCAGTACTTC. It encodes CASSPGQVYEQYF.